Presented here are 7 T cell receptor beta chains from one specimen sequenced in a study of HIV-infected patients and healthy controls. About 480 ng RNA was reverse transcribed with alpha and beta constant-region primers. Each of the alpha and beta chains got its own library through chain-specific third strand synthesis with indices. One entry per CDR3 protein, called by TCRdb with MiXCR from the 5' RACE reads. The table includes roughly 18,000 distinct CDR3 sequences, 8% to 10% detected once. Follow-up blood was drawn about 14 weeks, roughly three months, after antiretroviral therapy began. The repertoire came from unfractionated whole blood and reflected all unsorted peripheral T cells. This sample comprised blood, obtained during antiretroviral therapy. The receptors derive from an adult with HIV infection.

In this sample, this clonotype is medium-sized. This chain joins TRBV4-1 and TRBJ2-1; maybe TRBD1 (6 bases). The CDR3 covers 15 residues. V was trimmed by 0 bases and J by 6 bases, leaving 12 bases between them. Germline CDR1 MGHRA, CDR2 YSYEKL. CDR3 nucleotides: TGCGCCAGCAGCCAAGAGACAGGTGTAGGCAATGAGCAGTTCTTC. It yields the protein CASSQETGVGNEQFF.

The genes are TRBV28 and TRBJ2-3, with D perhaps matching TRBD1 (5 bases). The CDR3 is made up of 13 amino acids. Germline CDR1 reads MDHEN; CDR2 reads SYDVKM. The V end was cut by 6 bases, the J end by 2 bases, with 9 bases between. Here the CDR3 reads CASRKTVTDTQYF. The CDR3 coding sequence is TGTGCCAGCAGGAAGACAGTCACAGATACGCAGTATTTT. The full variable domain, its missing parts supplied by reference TRBV28 and TRBJ2-3, is DVKVTQSSRYLVKRTGEKVFLECVQDMDHENMFWYRQDPGLGLRLIYFSYDVKMKEKGDIPEGYSVSREKKERFSLILESASTNQTSMYLCASRKTVTDTQYFGPGTRLTVL.

In its sample, this clonotype was seen many times. The chain has TRBV20-1 and TRBJ1-1; D call uncertain. Trimming stripped 6 bases from V and 0 bases from J, with 14 bases between. Germline V gene lookup returns CDR1 DFQATT and CDR2 SNEGSKA (reference sequence). This CDR3 region has 14 residues. CDR3 amino acids: CSARLGNMNTEAFF. For the CDR3, the DNA is TGCAGTGCGCGCCTGGGAAACATGAACACTGAAGCTTTCTTT.

This clonotype was seen just once. The chain has TRBV5-1 and TRBJ1-1; tentatively, D is TRBD1 (6 bases). Trimming cost V 2 bases and J 5 bases, with 7 bases left between them. Germline assignment: CDR1 SGHRS and CDR2 YFSETQ. CDR3 size: 12 residues. CDR3 residues: CASSLTGTEAFF. As DNA, the CDR3 is TGCGCCAGCAGCTTAACAGGGACTGAAGCTTTCTTT. The full variable domain, with the rest looked up from reference TRBV5-1 and TRBJ1-1, is KAGVTQTPRYLIKTRGQQVTLSCSPISGHRSVSWYQQTPGQGLQFLFEYFSETQRNKGNFPGRFSGRQFSNSRSEMNVSTLELGDSALYLCASSLTGTEAFFGQGTRLTVV.

Many counts were recorded for this clonotype. The chain has TRBV6-6 and TRBJ1-4; maybe TRBD1 (5 bases). Per the germline V gene, CDR1 is MNHNY and CDR2 is SVGAGI (reference sequence). The V end lost 2 bases, the J end lost 4 bases, and 11 bases lay between the germline ends. The CDR3 sequence is 15 residues long. CDR3 DNA: TGTGCCAGCAGTTACGGGACCCTATTTAATGAAAAACTGTTTTTT. Encoded protein: CASSYGTLFNEKLFF.

This clonotype was seen ten or more times. The genes are TRBV7-9 and TRBJ2-1, with 10 bases matching TRBD2. CDR1 is SEHNR, CDR2 FQNEAQ, per germline (reference sequence). V dropped 4 bases and J dropped 8; count of bases not matched to a gene: 8. The CDR3 has 15 residues. The CDR3 bases are TGTGCCAGCAGCTCTAGCGGGAGCAGAATCGATGAGCAGTTCTTC. It yields the protein CASSSSGSRIDEQFF.

This clonotype was detected many times. DNA for the CDR3: TGCAGTGCGCCGCGACCCTTCACGAACACCGGGGAGCTGTTTTTT. Amino acid sequence: CSAPRPFTNTGELFF. This chain joins TRBV20-1 and TRBJ2-2; no clear D gene. Deletions cut 6 bases from V and 0 bases from J, with 14 bases between. The germline gives CDR1 DFQATT, CDR2 SNEGSKA (reference sequence). There are 15 residues in the CDR3.